This T cell receptor beta chain is drawn from a study of blood T cell repertoires in COVID-19. Overall study: Nucleic acid was either cDNA or gDNA, and it came from T cells, B-cell-depleted T cells, or PBMCs.

The repertoire was sequenced with immunoSEQ multiplex PCR; TCRdb's copy has only in-frame clones and lacks some. Of around 500,000 clones in the sample, more than 75% were seen once. Which cohort a participant joined came from the clinical history participants gave. Cohort 3 donors were reported recovered after two negative PCRs, clearance, or symptom resolution. The CDR3 extends over 20 amino acids. The source is a woman aged 40-49 years who had recovered from COVID-19. J is TRBJ2-7 and V is TRBV21-1; TRBD1 is the table's D call, not checked against the DNA. TRBV21-1 is a known pseudogene. The sequenced sample consisted of PBMCs or T cells enriched from blood (not recorded which). Here the CDR3 DNA reads TGTGCCAGCAGCAAAAGGTATCTTCGCCTTGTGACAGCCAGCTCCTACGAGCAGTACTTC. The encoded protein is CASSKRYLRLVTASSYEQYF.